A single sample gave rise to the 12 T cell receptor beta chains below, sequenced in a study of blood T cell repertoires in COVID-19. Libraries were prepared by immunoSEQ multiplex PCR; TCRdb keeps only in-frame clonotypes and omits some of them. The sample carries about 290,000 clones, under 90% recorded once. The sequenced sample was PBMCs or T cells enriched from blood (not recorded which). The origin of the receptors is a woman aged 40 to 50 who had recovered from COVID-19.

On this clone: This sample also contains other DNA sequences that code for the same CDR3. The gene calls are TRBV18 and TRBJ1-2; 9 bases match TRBD1. The V gene's germline CDR1 is KGHSH and CDR2 LQKENI. The junction had 5 bases not matched to a gene; V was cut back by 6 bases and J by 6 bases. This CDR3 is built from 13 residues. CDR3 in DNA: TGTGCCAGCTCGCCGGGACAGGGTGATGGCTACACCTTC. It specifies CASSPGQGDGYTF.

The chain recombines TRBV15 with TRBJ2-3, with a possible D match to TRBD2 (6 bases). V lost 3 bases to trimming and J lost 2 bases, with 18 bases between them. The CDR3 has 17 amino acids. Per the germline V gene, CDR1 is LNHNV and CDR2 is YYDKDF (reference sequence). CDR3 amino acids: CATSSLQGTPTTDTQYF. The DNA for the CDR3 is TGTGCCACCAGCAGTTTACAAGGGACTCCGACCACAGATACGCAGTATTTT. The whole variable domain, remainder taken from reference TRBV15 and TRBJ2-3, is DAMVIQNPRYQVTQFGKPVTLSCSQTLNHNVMYWYQQKSSQAPKLLFHYYDKDFNNEADTPDNFQSRRPNTSFCFLDIRSPGLGDTAMYLCATSSLQGTPTTDTQYFGPGTRLTVL.

The V and J genes are TRBV5-1 and TRBJ1-1, with D tentatively TRBD1 (5 bases). V lost 4 bases and J 1 base, leaving 17 bases between the germline ends. The CDR3 is 16 amino acids. Germline loops: CDR1 SGHRS, CDR2 YFSETQ. CDR3 DNA: TGCGCCAGCAGCGGGGGGGACCCCAGACCGAACACTGAAGCTTTCTTT. This encodes CASSGGDPRPNTEAFF.

This clone was picked up a small number of times. V and J are TRBV9 and TRBJ2-1; 7 nucleotides line up with TRBD1. The CDR3 is 15 residues long. Germline CDR1 is SGDLS and CDR2 is YYNGEE. Losses at the gene ends were 1 base for V and 6 bases for J; bases not matched to a gene: 7. CDR3 DNA sequence: TGTGCCAGCAGCGTATCACAGGGGCAGATCAATGAGCAGTTCTTC. Translating gives CASSVSQGQINEQFF.

This chain connects TRBV5-5 to TRBJ2-1, with D perhaps TRBD1 (6 bases). Trimming stripped 7 bases from V and 2 bases from J, with 10 bases between. The CDR3 length is 13 residues. Germline V gives CDR1 SGHKS, CDR2 YYEKEE (reference sequence). CDR3 loop: CASEGVAYNEQFF. The CDR3 region has the DNA TGTGCCAGCGAGGGGGTAGCCTACAATGAGCAGTTCTTC.

The chain joins TRBV5-4 to TRBJ1-1, with no clear D. V shed 4 bases and J shed 3 bases, with 13 bases lying between them. Germline loops: CDR1 SGHNT, CDR2 YYREEE (reference sequence). The CDR3 consists of 14 residues. CDR3 sequence: CASSPDKWDTEAFF. CDR3 nucleotides: TGTGCCAGCAGCCCAGACAAGTGGGACACTGAAGCTTTCTTT.

The genes are TRBV5-1 and TRBJ1-2; maybe TRBD1 (5 bases). This CDR3 has 15 amino acids. The ends were cut back, 4 bases at V and 6 bases at J, with 19 bases in the middle. Looked up from germline, CDR1 is SGHRS and CDR2 is YFSETQ. The CDR3 protein is CASSRGGTADNGYTF. The CDR3 region has the DNA TGCGCCAGCAGCCGGGGCGGGACGGCGGATAATGGCTACACCTTC. The whole variable domain, filled in from reference TRBV5-1 and TRBJ1-2, reads KAGVTQTPRYLIKTRGQQVTLSCSPISGHRSVSWYQQTPGQGLQFLFEYFSETQRNKGNFPGRFSGRQFSNSRSEMNVSTLELGDSALYLCASSRGGTADNGYTFGSGTRLTVV.

The V and J genes are TRBV3-1 (or the pseudogene TRBV3-2) and TRBJ1-6; the D gene is possibly TRBD1 (5 bases). This CDR3 contains 14 residues. V was pared by 4 bases and J by 13 bases, with 17 bases between. Germline CDR1 is LGHDT and CDR2 is YNNKEL (reference sequence). CDR3 amino acids: CASSLRGFFSPLHF. The DNA for the CDR3 is TGTGCCAGCAGCCTGCGGGGCTTTTTTTCGCCCCTCCACTTT.

This clone occurred a few times. This specimen includes other DNA sequences encoding the same CDR3. The chain links TRBV12-3 or TRBV12-4 to TRBJ1-5; D is unresolved. V was pared by 3 bases and J by 6 bases, with 6 bases between. CDR3 size: 12 residues. DNA of the CDR3: TGTGCCAGCAGTTTTAGTTCTCAGCCCCAGCATTTT. It specifies CASSFSSQPQHF.

This clone was detected only once. V is TRBV13 and J is TRBJ2-7; a possible D gene is TRBD2 (5 bases). From germline, CDR1 is PRHDT and CDR2 FYEKMQ (reference sequence). The CDR3 extends over 14 amino acids. Trimming removed 6 bases at V and 6 bases at J, with 18 bases between. CDR3 DNA: TGTGCCAGCAGTCGTAACCGCGACTACTCCGAGCAGTACTTC. As protein: CASSRNRDYSEQYF.

In its sample, this clone was seen once. The chain joins TRBV28 to TRBJ1-2; 9 bases agree with TRBD1. Per germline, CDR1 MDHEN and CDR2 SYDVKM. This CDR3 comprises 17 residues. J was trimmed by 5 bases and V by 1 base; bases with no gene match: 11. The CDR3 reads CASSLYVPLDRGYGYTF. CDR3 DNA sequence: TGTGCCAGCAGTTTATACGTCCCGCTGGACAGGGGATATGGCTACACCTTC.

V usage is TRBV18 and J usage is TRBJ1-4, with 8 nucleotides matching TRBD1. J lost 8 bases, V lost 3 bases, and 5 bases had no gene match. Per the germline V gene, CDR1 is KGHSH and CDR2 is LQKENI. The length of the CDR3 is 14 residues. The CDR3 here is CASSPPAGGEKLFF. In nucleotides, the CDR3 is TGTGCCAGCTCACCCCCAGCAGGGGGCGAAAAACTGTTTTTT.